Reported below is one TCR beta chain. This sample was included in a study of T-cell memory formation after mild COVID-19. One entry per CDR3 protein, called by TCRdb with MiXCR from the 5' RACE reads. The sample contains approximately 150,000 distinct CDR3 sequences, approximately 15% of which appear only once. V shed 2 bases and J shed 0 bases, with 11 bases lying between them. This CDR3 is 15 amino acids long. CDR1 and CDR2 from the germline V gene are LGHNA and YNFKEQ. This clonotype originated in an adult woman who had mild COVID-19 (a few samples of this study predate the infection). Cell type and time point are not known. The sequenced sample was PBMCs or a T cell subset sorted from them (not recorded which). The V gene is TRBV4-2, the J gene TRBJ2-7, with D possibly TRBD1 on 6 matching bases. The CDR3 DNA reads TGTGCCAGCAGCCAACTGTCAGGGGCCTCCTACGAGCAGTACTTC. Translated, it gives CASSQLSGASYEQYF.